The 6 T cell receptor beta chains in this list originate from one sample, sequenced in a study of blood T cells in healthy people across ages. Then a second PCR, running about 7 to 11 cycles, was carried out with a sample-barcoded 5' primer and a J-beta primer mix. TCRdb re-derived calls from the 5' RACE reads in MiXCR, one entry per CDR3 protein. The table lists about 1.4 million distinct CDR3 sequences, around 55% of them singletons. Material: blood. The receptors derive from a young man in good health.

The chain links TRBV30 to TRBJ2-1; a weak D match, TRBD1 (5 bases). The CDR3 is 13 amino acids. Germline values: CDR1 GTSNPN, CDR2 SVGIG (reference sequence). With 5 bases removed from V and 2 bases from J, the gap between germline ends came to 10 bases. This chain's CDR3 is CAWGGRAYNEQFF. The CDR3 DNA sequence: TGTGCCTGGGGTGGCAGGGCCTACAATGAGCAGTTCTTC.

This clonotype occurred a few times. V and J are TRBV7-9 and TRBJ2-4; a possible D gene is TRBD1 (5 bases). With the DNA end fitting TRBJ2-7 better, the J assignment may be wrong. The CDR3 extends over 13 amino acids. The germline gives CDR1 SEHNR, CDR2 FQNEAQ (reference sequence). The CDR3: CASSLPQADEQYF. The CDR3 DNA follows: TGTGCCAGCAGCTTACCACAGGCCGACGAGCAGTACTTC.

This chain uses TRBV20-1 with TRBJ2-3, with TRBD2 as a possible D gene (5 bases). The CDR3 is made up of 13 amino acids. Looked up from germline, CDR1 is DFQATT and CDR2 is SNEGSKA (reference sequence). V lost 3 bases and J 4 bases, leaving 11 bases between the germline ends. The CDR3 sequence is CSARAGNSDTQYF. CDR3 nucleotide sequence: TGCAGTGCTAGGGCCGGGAATTCAGATACGCAGTATTTT.

This chain joins TRBV7-2 and TRBJ2-3; D perhaps matches TRBD1 (5 bases). Per germline, CDR1 SGHTA and CDR2 FQGNSA. The CDR3 length is 17 residues. Trimming left V 5 bases short and J 2 bases short, with 20 bases between. CDR3 coding DNA: TGTGCCAGCAGCCCCCTGGACACTAATGCCTACACAGATACGCAGTATTTT. Translated: CASSPLDTNAYTDTQYF.

The V and J genes are TRBV6-1 and TRBJ2-2, with a weak D call TRBD1 (5 bases). CDR1 is MNHNS and CDR2 is SASEGT in the germline V gene. The CDR3 extends over 16 amino acids. Trimming took off 1 base at V and 5 bases at J, with 14 bases between the two ends. This CDR3 reads CASSEGTGRLTGELFF. The CDR3 DNA reads TGTGCCAGCAGTGAAGGCACAGGTCGTTTGACCGGGGAGCTGTTTTTT.

This clonotype was found once. The chain carries TRBV6-4 and TRBJ1-1, with D hard to call. With 3 bases removed from V and 2 bases from J, the gap between germline ends came to 7 bases. CDR3 length: 13 residues. The germline V gene has CDR1 MRHNA and CDR2 SNTAGT. The CDR3 protein is CASSESDNTEAFF. The CDR3 DNA is TGTGCCAGCAGTGAATCGGATAACACTGAAGCTTTCTTT.